This TCR beta chain was recorded in a study of OX40 agonist ivuxolimab in advanced cancers. Study-wide background: Dose-escalation patients suffered from hepatocellular carcinoma, melanoma, renal cell or head and neck cancer. Points from the study as a whole: Clonal expansion from baseline to week 6 occurred in both CD4+ and CD8+ T cells.

Sequencing used immunoSEQ multiplex PCR; TCRdb keeps in-frame clones, though not all of them. Of about 62,000 clones listed, around 84% were seen once; the top ten hold 2.4%. Turning to this clone: Its antigen is not identified.

Researchers took blood at baseline, on cycle 4 day 1, and on cycle 7 day 1. Germline values: CDR1 ENHRY, CDR2 SYGVKD. This CDR3 spans 16 amino acids. Between the trimmed V and J ends, which lost 3 bases and 4 bases, there was a span of 18 bases. The rearrangement uses TRBV10-3 and TRBJ1-1; the D is unclear. Sequenced material: CD4+ or CD8+ T cells sorted from blood, taken in a trial of the OX40 agonist ivuxolimab. The origin of this receptor is an adult with an advanced solid tumor such as melanoma, head and neck, liver or kidney cancer. DNA for the CDR3: TGTGCCATCAGTGACTCGGGTTTGGCATCTGGCACTGAAGCTTTCTTT. Encoded protein: CAISDSGLASGTEAFF.